Listed here is a single TCR beta chain. The V end lost 0 bases, the J end lost 7 bases, and 7 bases lay between the germline ends. Germline CDR1 SGHNT, CDR2 YYREEE (reference sequence). CDR3 length equals 13 residues. These data come from a study of T cell changes during pregnancy in multiple sclerosis. Libraries were prepared by immunoSEQ multiplex PCR; TCRdb keeps only in-frame clonotypes and omits some of them. The sample includes fewer than 55,000 clones, more than 70% of them seen just once. The sample consisted of CD8+ T cells from peripheral blood mononuclear cells, taken after pregnancy. The source of this sequence is a female donor in good health, enrolled as a control in a pregnancy study. V is TRBV5-4 and J is TRBJ2-2; possible D gene TRBD2, 5 bases. The CDR3: CASSLGAGGELFF. The CDR3 nucleotides are TGTGCCAGCAGCTTGGGGGCGGGCGGGGAGCTGTTTTTT.